The rows below give T cell receptor beta chains drawn from one sample of a study of T cell responses to AZD1222 COVID-19 vaccine. TCRdb's table, derived via immunoSEQ multiplex PCR, lists solely in-frame clones and lacks some. The sample contains 90,000 to 120,000 clones, roughly 87% of which appear only once. The sample consisted of peripheral blood, taken 28 days after the second AZD1222 dose. Receptors were obtained from an adult who received the AZD1222 COVID-19 vaccine. Each CDR3 is given with its conserved first and last residue. The order of the fields is CDR3 protein, CDR3 DNA, clone size, D gene, J gene, V gene. A D gene is named only where the DNA matches it firmly. Expanded clones get a size class; other rows say once, few or many, or leave the size out.

CDR3aa: CASSLLTDQETQYF
CDR3nt: TGTGCCAGCAGCTTGTTGACAGACCAAGAGACCCAGTACTTC
abundance: -
d_gene: -
j_gene: TRBJ2-5
v_gene: TRBV6-5

CDR3aa: CASSRTGNTGELFF
CDR3nt: TGTGCCAGCAGCAGGACGGGGAACACCGGGGAGCTGTTTTTT
abundance: -
d_gene: -
j_gene: TRBJ2-2
v_gene: TRBV6-5

CDR3aa: CATSDLIGGTEKLFF
CDR3nt: TGTGCCACCAGTGATTTGATCGGGGGCACGGAAAAACTGTTTTTT
abundance: -
d_gene: -
j_gene: TRBJ1-4
v_gene: TRBV24-1

CDR3aa: CASRQQGAYGYTF
CDR3nt: TGTGCCAGCAGGCAACAGGGCGCCTATGGCTACACCTTC
abundance: -
d_gene: -
j_gene: TRBJ1-2
v_gene: TRBV6-5

CDR3aa: CASSADRVNTEAFF
CDR3nt: TGTGCCAGCAGCGCGGACAGGGTGAACACTGAAGCTTTCTTT
abundance: once
d_gene: TRBD1
j_gene: TRBJ1-1
v_gene: TRBV11-2

CDR3aa: CASGLTPGQGNTEAFF
CDR3nt: TGTGCTAGTGGTCTAACACCGGGACAGGGGAACACTGAAGCTTTCTTT
abundance: -
d_gene: TRBD1
j_gene: TRBJ1-1
v_gene: TRBV12-5

CDR3aa: CASRLTGTSNQPQHF
CDR3nt: TGTGCCAGTAGATTAACAGGGACTAGCAATCAGCCCCAGCATTTT
abundance: -
d_gene: -
j_gene: TRBJ1-5
v_gene: TRBV19

CDR3aa: CAWTGTGSYEQYF
CDR3nt: TGTGCCTGGACCGGGACAGGGAGCTACGAGCAGTACTTC
abundance: -
d_gene: TRBD1
j_gene: TRBJ2-7
v_gene: TRBV30

CDR3aa: CASGEGVSSYEQYF
CDR3nt: TGTGCCAGCGGGGAGGGGGTCTCGTCCTACGAGCAGTACTTC
abundance: -
d_gene: -
j_gene: TRBJ2-7
v_gene: TRBV6-5

CDR3aa: CASSLGTGTQSYEQYF
CDR3nt: TGTGCCAGCAGTTTAGGTACCGGGACACAGTCCTACGAGCAGTACTTC
abundance: -
d_gene: -
j_gene: TRBJ2-7
v_gene: TRBV28

CDR3aa: CASSLAGTSTDTQYF
CDR3nt: TGTGCCAGCAGCTTGGCAGGGACTAGCACAGATACGCAGTATTTT
abundance: once
d_gene: -
j_gene: TRBJ2-3
v_gene: TRBV5-4

CDR3aa: CASSFSATGSSYEQYF
CDR3nt: TGTGCCAGCAGCTTCTCAGCGACAGGGAGCTCCTACGAGCAGTACTTC
abundance: -
d_gene: TRBD1
j_gene: TRBJ2-7
v_gene: TRBV5-4

CDR3aa: CASRDRGAYEQYF
CDR3nt: TGTGCCAGCAGGGACAGGGGCGCCTACGAGCAGTACTTC
abundance: -
d_gene: TRBD1
j_gene: TRBJ2-7
v_gene: TRBV6-5

CDR3aa: CASSGRQVGIGELFF
CDR3nt: TGTGCCAGCAGTGGGAGACAGGTTGGGATCGGGGAGCTGTTTTTT
abundance: -
d_gene: -
j_gene: TRBJ2-2
v_gene: TRBV27

CDR3aa: CASSSNRDTDYGYTF
CDR3nt: TGTGCCAGCAGCTCCAACAGGGATACAGACTATGGCTACACCTTC
abundance: -
d_gene: -
j_gene: TRBJ1-2
v_gene: TRBV11-2

CDR3aa: CASGHEQYF
CDR3nt: TGTGCCAGCGGGCACGAGCAGTACTTC
abundance: once
d_gene: -
j_gene: TRBJ2-7
v_gene: TRBV6-1

CDR3aa: CASSEKDPLPYGYTF
CDR3nt: TGTGCCAGCAGTGAAAAGGACCCCCTGCCCTATGGCTACACCTTC
abundance: once
d_gene: -
j_gene: TRBJ1-2
v_gene: TRBV6-1

CDR3aa: CASSPLGTFNEKLFF
CDR3nt: TGCGCCAGCAGCCCCTTGGGGACTTTTAATGAAAAACTGTTTTTT
abundance: -
d_gene: -
j_gene: TRBJ1-4
v_gene: TRBV5-1

CDR3aa: CATAGGNTIYF
CDR3nt: TGTGCCACGGCGGGAGGAAACACCATATATTTT
abundance: -
d_gene: -
j_gene: TRBJ1-3
v_gene: TRBV28

CDR3aa: CASSPGTGGFDEQFF
CDR3nt: TGTGCCAGCAGCCCCGGGACAGGGGGGTTCGATGAGCAGTTCTTC
abundance: few
d_gene: TRBD1
j_gene: TRBJ2-1
v_gene: TRBV3-1/TRBV3-2

CDR3aa: CASSSQDNGYTF
CDR3nt: TGTGCCAGCAGTTCCCAGGATAATGGCTACACCTTC
abundance: -
d_gene: -
j_gene: TRBJ1-2
v_gene: TRBV27

CDR3aa: CASSLAPGGNEQFF
CDR3nt: TGCGCCAGCAGCTTGGCCCCGGGGGGCAATGAGCAGTTCTTC
abundance: -
d_gene: TRBD2
j_gene: TRBJ2-1
v_gene: TRBV5-1

CDR3aa: CASTHEGARNSPLHF
CDR3nt: TGTGCCAGCACCCACGAGGGGGCGCGGAATTCACCCCTCCACTTT
abundance: -
d_gene: TRBD1
j_gene: TRBJ1-6
v_gene: TRBV5-4

CDR3aa: CASRSPGRSSGNTIYF
CDR3nt: TGTGCCAGCAGATCCCCGGGACGCAGCTCTGGAAACACCATATATTTT
abundance: -
d_gene: -
j_gene: TRBJ1-3
v_gene: TRBV2

CDR3aa: CASQTDSYQETQYF
CDR3nt: TGTGCCTCTCAGACAGACTCGTACCAAGAGACCCAGTACTTC
abundance: -
d_gene: -
j_gene: TRBJ2-5
v_gene: TRBV7-6

CDR3aa: CASSNTGGTEAFF
CDR3nt: TGTGCCAGCAGCAACACAGGGGGCACTGAAGCTTTCTTT
abundance: -
d_gene: TRBD1
j_gene: TRBJ1-1
v_gene: TRBV13

CDR3aa: CASSPGQGAQYGYTF
CDR3nt: TGTGCCAGCTCACCAGGACAGGGGGCGCAATATGGATACACCTTC
abundance: -
d_gene: TRBD1
j_gene: TRBJ1-2
v_gene: TRBV18

CDR3aa: CASSLSGAWTKNIQYF
CDR3nt: TGTGCCAGCAGTTTATCGGGGGCTTGGACCAAAAACATTCAGTACTTC
abundance: -
d_gene: -
j_gene: TRBJ2-4
v_gene: TRBV27

CDR3aa: CASSIPFGNGYTF
CDR3nt: TGTGCCAGTAGTATCCCATTCGGAAATGGCTACACCTTC
abundance: -
d_gene: -
j_gene: TRBJ1-2
v_gene: TRBV19

CDR3aa: CAWSVLGKKLFF
CDR3nt: TGTGCCTGGAGTGTATTGGGTAAAAAACTGTTTTTT
abundance: -
d_gene: -
j_gene: TRBJ1-4
v_gene: TRBV30

CDR3aa: CASSLTGNTIYF
CDR3nt: TGTGCCAGCAGTTTAACCGGAAACACCATATATTTT
abundance: -
d_gene: -
j_gene: TRBJ1-3
v_gene: TRBV28

CDR3aa: CASSSYSALAKNIQYF
CDR3nt: TGTGCCAGCAGCTCCTACTCCGCTTTAGCCAAAAACATTCAGTACTTC
abundance: -
d_gene: -
j_gene: TRBJ2-4
v_gene: TRBV11-2

CDR3aa: CASSPPDGVEYF
CDR3nt: TGCGCCAGCAGCCCCCCGGACGGAGTAGAGTACTTC
abundance: -
d_gene: -
j_gene: TRBJ2-7
v_gene: TRBV5-1

CDR3aa: CASGFRGDTEAFF
CDR3nt: TGTGCTAGTGGTTTTCGGGGGGACACTGAAGCTTTCTTT
abundance: once
d_gene: -
j_gene: TRBJ1-1
v_gene: TRBV12-5

CDR3aa: CASSAGTGLGGGTQYF
CDR3nt: TGCGCCAGCAGCGCAGGCACGGGGCTAGGCGGAGGTACGCAGTATTTT
abundance: few
d_gene: -
j_gene: TRBJ2-3
v_gene: TRBV10-1

CDR3aa: CASSLGVSADTQYF
CDR3nt: TGTGCCAGCAGCTTAGGTGTATCCGCAGATACGCAGTATTTT
abundance: -
d_gene: -
j_gene: TRBJ2-3
v_gene: TRBV5-6

CDR3aa: CASSPGAGGTSGEQFF
CDR3nt: TGTGCCAGCAGCCCGGGGGCGGGGGGTACCTCAGGCGAGCAGTTCTTC
abundance: -
d_gene: TRBD2
j_gene: TRBJ2-1
v_gene: TRBV11-2

CDR3aa: CASSVDSGAFQETQYF
CDR3nt: TGTGCCAGCAGCGTAGACAGCGGGGCCTTCCAAGAGACCCAGTACTTC
abundance: -
d_gene: TRBD2
j_gene: TRBJ2-5
v_gene: TRBV9

CDR3aa: CATSDQGQLTGELFF
CDR3nt: TGTGCCACCAGTGACCAAGGACAGCTCACCGGGGAGCTGTTTTTT
abundance: -
d_gene: -
j_gene: TRBJ2-2
v_gene: TRBV24-1

CDR3aa: CASSYSQGASGYTF
CDR3nt: TGTGCCAGCAGTTACTCACAGGGGGCTAGCGGCTACACCTTC
abundance: few
d_gene: TRBD1
j_gene: TRBJ1-2
v_gene: TRBV6-5

CDR3aa: CASSRGGNTEAFF
CDR3nt: TGTGCCAGCAGCCGGGGGGGGAACACTGAAGCTTTCTTT
abundance: once
d_gene: -
j_gene: TRBJ1-1
v_gene: TRBV6-5

CDR3aa: CASTQDRGVTEAFF
CDR3nt: TGTGCCAGCACCCAAGACAGGGGGGTGACTGAAGCTTTCTTT
abundance: -
d_gene: TRBD1
j_gene: TRBJ1-1
v_gene: TRBV6-4

CDR3aa: CASSHSGGRSLNTEAFF
CDR3nt: TGCGCCAGCAGCCACTCTGGAGGGAGGTCTTTAAACACTGAAGCTTTCTTT
abundance: -
d_gene: -
j_gene: TRBJ1-1
v_gene: TRBV4-1

CDR3aa: CASSPGANVLTF
CDR3nt: TGTGCCAGCTCCCCTGGGGCCAACGTCCTGACTTTC
abundance: -
d_gene: -
j_gene: TRBJ2-6
v_gene: TRBV6-5

CDR3aa: CAWSSVGLSSPLHF
CDR3nt: TGTGCCTGGAGTTCAGTGGGGCTAAGCTCACCCCTCCACTTT
abundance: few
d_gene: -
j_gene: TRBJ1-6
v_gene: TRBV30

CDR3aa: CATSGDFSGKETQYF
CDR3nt: TGTGCCACCAGTGGCGATTTCTCGGGGAAAGAGACCCAGTACTTC
abundance: once
d_gene: -
j_gene: TRBJ2-5
v_gene: TRBV24-1

CDR3aa: CASSPDRNSPLHF
CDR3nt: TGTGCCAGCAGCCCCGACAGGAATTCACCCCTCCACTTT
abundance: -
d_gene: -
j_gene: TRBJ1-6
v_gene: TRBV7-8

CDR3aa: CASSIGRQGAYGYTF
CDR3nt: TGTGCCAGTAGTATAGGTAGACAGGGGGCCTATGGCTACACCTTC
abundance: -
d_gene: TRBD1
j_gene: TRBJ1-2
v_gene: TRBV19

CDR3aa: CASSQEGPLSGANVLTF
CDR3nt: TGTGCCAGCAGCCAAGAAGGACCCCTCTCTGGGGCCAACGTCCTGACTTTC
abundance: -
d_gene: -
j_gene: TRBJ2-6
v_gene: TRBV3-1/TRBV3-2

CDR3aa: CASSRTGQGFEKLFF
CDR3nt: TGTGCCAGCAGCAGAACGGGACAGGGGTTTGAAAAACTGTTTTTT
abundance: -
d_gene: TRBD1
j_gene: TRBJ1-4
v_gene: TRBV5-5

CDR3aa: CSVFQVGEQYF
CDR3nt: TGCAGCGTTTTTCAGGTGGGCGAGCAGTACTTC
abundance: -
d_gene: -
j_gene: TRBJ2-7
v_gene: TRBV29-1

CDR3aa: CASSLTGGGYTF
CDR3nt: TGCGCCAGCAGCTTGACAGGCGGTGGCTACACCTTC
abundance: once
d_gene: -
j_gene: TRBJ1-2
v_gene: TRBV5-1

CDR3aa: CASSVGQGNEQFF
CDR3nt: TGTGCCAGCAGCGTCGGACAGGGCAATGAGCAGTTCTTC
abundance: -
d_gene: TRBD1
j_gene: TRBJ2-1
v_gene: TRBV9

CDR3aa: CASSQRGRDTEAFF
CDR3nt: TGTGCCAGCAGCCAGCGAGGCAGAGACACTGAAGCTTTCTTT
abundance: -
d_gene: -
j_gene: TRBJ1-1
v_gene: TRBV27